The next 18 T cell receptor beta chains were all read from a single sample in a study of low-dose radiotherapy and immunotherapy resistance in tumors (dated 2022 in TCRdb). Sequencing instrument: Illumina HiSeq 2500. First-strand cDNA was synthesized using Superscript III and a set of TRAV- and TRBV-specific primers, so that both TCRalpha and TCRbeta chains were covered. A roughly 21-cycle PCR with Phusion amplified the TCRs, pairing a constant-region primer with the adapter that was attached to the V primers. TCRdb itself trimmed the public reads at Q25 with fastp, ran MiXCR and retained productive beta chains. Each CDR3 protein gets just one entry, which takes the most common genes and DNA from the rows behind it. The sample table shows 80,000 or so distinct CDR3 sequences, and over 15% are seen once. Of the sample, roughly 1.5% falls within the top ten clones. Per the publication, the time point label means: after trial treatment. Read against the paper, the sample's treatment or condition label means: LDRT plus nivolumab, ipilimumab, low-dose cyclophosphamide and aspirin (RACIN trial).

The specimen comprised PBMCs, sampled after low-dose radiotherapy plus immunotherapy. The origin of the receptors is a male donor with prostate cancer.

This clonotype was detected ten times or more. The V call is TRBV12-3 or TRBV12-4, the J call TRBJ1-5; 10 nucleotides line up with TRBD1. The J segment lost 1 base and the V segment lost 5 bases, leaving 5 bases of the junction unmatched. CDR3 size: 16 residues. In DNA, the CDR3 is TGTGCCAGCAGTCCCGGGACAGGGGTGAGCAATCAGCCCCAGCATTTT. Protein: CASSPGTGVSNQPQHF.

On this clonotype: A far larger clone lies a single base away; this is likely a read error. This rearrangement joins TRBV28 to TRBJ2-1, with no clear D. This CDR3 comprises 13 residues. Germline CDR1 reads MDHEN; CDR2 reads SYDVKM. V gave up 5 bases and J gave up 10 bases, with 15 bases separating them. The CDR3, as DNA: TGTGCCAGCAGTACCCGGGCTAACTACGAGCAGTTCTTC. Its translation is CASSTRANYEQFF.

There are many counts of this clonotype. The chain employs TRBV20-1 and TRBJ2-5, with TRBD1 as a possible D gene (5 bases). The length of the CDR3 is 14 residues. Looked up from germline, CDR1 is DFQATT and CDR2 is SNEGSKA (reference sequence). Trimming stripped 4 bases from V and 4 bases from J, with 16 bases between. CDR3: CSAKGRAVIETQYF. The CDR3 DNA reads TGCAGTGCTAAGGGCAGGGCAGTAATAGAGACCCAGTACTTC.

This clonotype was seen many times. This chain connects TRBV6-1 to TRBJ2-1; D is undetermined. V lost 2 bases and J lost 10, with 15 bases in between. The CDR3 runs 14 residues. Germline assignment: CDR1 MNHNS and CDR2 SASEGT. The CDR3 here is CASSEFTETMEQFF. The CDR3 DNA follows: TGTGCCAGCAGTGAATTCACGGAAACAATGGAGCAGTTCTTC.

As for this clonotype: Since a much larger clone is just one base distant, this may be a read error. The chain is built from TRBV13 and TRBJ2-5; the match to TRBD2 covers 8 bases. Germline lookup yields CDR1 PRHDT and CDR2 FYEKMQ (reference sequence). The length of the CDR3 is 16 residues. CDR3 protein: CVSSGGSRVLKETQYF. In DNA, the CDR3 is TGTGTCAGCAGCGGGGGAAGTCGGGTCCTAAAAGAGACCCAGTACTTC.

This clonotype has at least ten counts. The V and J genes are TRBV29-1 and TRBJ2-3; D remains ambiguous. Deletions cut 4 bases from V and 6 bases from J, with 8 bases between. The CDR3 covers 11 residues. The germline V gene encodes CDR1 SQVTM and CDR2 ANQGSEA. The CDR3: CSVVSGDTQYF. The CDR3 bases are TGCAGCGTTGTCTCCGGGGATACGCAGTATTTT.

This clonotype was observed many times. This chain joins TRBV10-3 and TRBJ2-7; TRBD2 aligns across 8 bases. The J segment lost 3 bases and the V segment lost 10 bases, leaving 11 bases of the junction unmatched. The germline gives CDR1 ENHRY, CDR2 SYGVKD. This CDR3 comprises 14 residues. CDR3 in amino acids: CATISREALYEQYF. The CDR3 DNA sequence: TGTGCCACCATTTCGCGGGAGGCCCTCTACGAGCAGTACTTC.

V gene TRBV27 combines with J gene TRBJ2-7; TRBD2 matches at 7 bases. J lost 3 bases, V lost 2 bases, and 4 bases had no gene match. Germline CDR1 is MNHEY and CDR2 is SMNVEV (reference sequence). This CDR3 is 14 amino acids long. CDR3 amino acids: CASSLRGDGYEQYF. The DNA of the CDR3 is TGTGCCAGCAGTTTACGGGGGGACGGCTACGAGCAGTACTTC.

This clonotype occurred many times. This chain uses TRBV29-1 with TRBJ2-3; D is ambiguous. V shed 1 base and J shed 5 bases, with 10 bases lying between them. The CDR3 extends over 13 amino acids. Germline CDR1 reads SQVTM; CDR2 reads ANQGSEA. CDR3 region: CSVEGPSEDTQYF. CDR3 sequence (DNA): TGCAGCGTTGAAGGTCCAAGTGAAGATACGCAGTATTTT.

With regard to this clonotype: The likely explanation is a read error, given a far larger clone one base away. The J gene is TRBJ2-1, the V gene TRBV13; D remains unclear. Per the germline V gene, CDR1 is PRHDT and CDR2 is FYEKMQ (reference sequence). Trimming left V 1 base short and J 6 bases short, with 13 bases between. CDR3 size: 15 residues. Here the CDR3 DNA reads TGTGCCAGCAGCTTAGTCGATAGCACCGGCAATGAGCAGTTCTTC. Its translation is CASSLVDSTGNEQFF.

This clonotype was seen many times. The CDR3 loop reads CASSFKGGGTEAFF. The CDR3 DNA follows: TGTGCCAGCAGCTTTAAAGGGGGCGGCACTGAAGCTTTCTTT. The rearrangement uses TRBV7-3 and TRBJ1-1; 7 positions agree with TRBD1. J lost 4 bases, V lost 3 bases, and 5 bases had no gene match. The CDR3 is made up of 14 amino acids. In germline, CDR1 is SGHTA, CDR2 FQGTGA.

Turning to this clonotype: The DNA is omitted, as the CDR3 cannot be located on it reliably, and the CDR3 follows TCRdb's listing. The V call is TRBV26, the J call TRBJ2-2; the table calls TRBD1, which could not be checked here. TRBV26 is classified as a pseudogene. The CDR3 length equals 14 residues, ends included. This chain's CDR3 is CASTPGGAPGSCFF.

The V call is TRBV28, the J call TRBJ2-7, with 7 bases identical to TRBD1. J gave up 4 bases and V 8 bases, and 5 bases lay outside the gene matches. CDR1 is MDHEN, CDR2 SYDVKM, per germline. There are 12 residues in the CDR3. The CDR3, as DNA: TGTGCCAGCGGACAGGACCCGTACGAGCAGTACTTC. The encoded protein is CASGQDPYEQYF.

The sample holds many counts of this clonotype. This chain links TRBV20-1 with TRBJ2-1; no clear D gene. This CDR3 spans 13 amino acids. The V and J ends lost 3 bases and 9 bases respectively, with 15 bases between them. The germline V gene encodes CDR1 DFQATT and CDR2 SNEGSKA (reference sequence). The CDR3 spells CSARRPPVSEQFF. CDR3 sequence (DNA): TGCAGTGCTAGGAGACCCCCCGTTAGTGAGCAGTTCTTC.

Many counts were recorded for this clonotype. The genes are TRBV7-2 and TRBJ2-4; D unresolved. This CDR3 spans 17 amino acids. Per the germline V gene, CDR1 is SGHTA and CDR2 is FQGNSA. V shed 0 bases and J shed 2 bases, with 14 bases lying between them. The CDR3 region is CASSLASFLDTKNIQYF. The DNA of the CDR3 is TGTGCCAGCAGCTTAGCGTCCTTCTTAGACACCAAAAACATTCAGTACTTC.

This clonotype was counted at least ten times. The V gene is TRBV6-5, the J gene TRBJ2-4; D may be TRBD2 (6 bases). Trimming removed 0 bases from V and 2 bases from J, with 17 bases in between. Germline CDR1 MNHEY, CDR2 SVGAGI. The CDR3 has 18 amino acids. The CDR3 is CASSYSMGGMGSKNIQYF. CDR3 DNA sequence: TGTGCCAGCAGTTACTCGATGGGGGGAATGGGGTCCAAAAACATTCAGTACTTC.

This clonotype was counted many times. V and J are TRBV28 and TRBJ1-5; D gene ambiguous. V gave up 6 bases and J gave up 2 bases, with 11 bases separating them. The CDR3 length is 14 residues. Per the germline V gene, CDR1 is MDHEN and CDR2 is SYDVKM. The CDR3 DNA follows: TGTGCCAGCAGGAGTGACGGACGCAATCAGCCCCAGCATTTT. Translating gives CASRSDGRNQPQHF.

The table lists this clonotype with many counts. The chain has TRBV20-1 and TRBJ2-1; 11 bases line up with TRBD2. The trim removed 5 bases at V and 0 bases at J, leaving 9 bases unmatched. This CDR3 spans 17 amino acids. Germline V gene sequence: CDR1 DFQATT, CDR2 SNEGSKA (reference sequence). The CDR3 DNA is TGCAGTGCTCGCGAGGGACTAGCGGTGAGCTCCTACAATGAGCAGTTCTTC. This gives the protein CSAREGLAVSSYNEQFF.